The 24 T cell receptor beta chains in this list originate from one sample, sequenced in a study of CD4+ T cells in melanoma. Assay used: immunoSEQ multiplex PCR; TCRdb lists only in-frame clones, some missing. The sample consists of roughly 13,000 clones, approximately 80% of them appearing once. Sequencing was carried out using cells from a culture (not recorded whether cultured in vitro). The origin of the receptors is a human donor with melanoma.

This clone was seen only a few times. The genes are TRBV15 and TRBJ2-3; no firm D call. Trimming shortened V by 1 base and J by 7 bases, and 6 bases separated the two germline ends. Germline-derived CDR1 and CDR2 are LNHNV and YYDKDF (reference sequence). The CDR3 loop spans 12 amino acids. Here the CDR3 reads CATSRVGNTQYF. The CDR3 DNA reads TGTGCCACCAGCAGAGTGGGAAATACGCAGTATTTT.

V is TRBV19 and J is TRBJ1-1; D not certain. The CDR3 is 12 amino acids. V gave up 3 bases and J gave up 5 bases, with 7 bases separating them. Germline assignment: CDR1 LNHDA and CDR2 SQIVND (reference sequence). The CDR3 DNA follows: TGTGCCAGTAGTATCCGGCTGACTGAAGCTTTCTTT. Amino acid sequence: CASSIRLTEAFF.

For the CDR3, the DNA is TGTGCCTGGAGGGAACTCGGACAGTTGAACACTGAAGCTTTCTTT. Translated: CAWRELGQLNTEAFF. V is TRBV30 and J is TRBJ1-1, with a possible D match to TRBD1 (6 bases). There are 15 residues in the CDR3. The germline V gene has CDR1 GTSNPN and CDR2 SVGIG (reference sequence). Trimming cost V 3 bases and J 0 bases, with 14 bases left between them.

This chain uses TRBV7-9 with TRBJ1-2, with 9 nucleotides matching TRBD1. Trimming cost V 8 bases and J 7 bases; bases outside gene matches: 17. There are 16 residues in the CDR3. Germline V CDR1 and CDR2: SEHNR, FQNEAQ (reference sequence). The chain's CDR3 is CASEAQGQGFLGGYTF. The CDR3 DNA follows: TGTGCCAGCGAAGCTCAGGGACAGGGATTTCTTGGTGGCTACACCTTC. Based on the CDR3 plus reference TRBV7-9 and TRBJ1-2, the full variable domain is DTGVSQNPRHKITKRGQNVTFRCDPISEHNRLYWYRQTLGQGPEFLTYFQNEAQLEKSRLLSDRFSAERPKGSFSTLEIQRTEQGDSAMYLCASEAQGQGFLGGYTFGSGTRLTVV.

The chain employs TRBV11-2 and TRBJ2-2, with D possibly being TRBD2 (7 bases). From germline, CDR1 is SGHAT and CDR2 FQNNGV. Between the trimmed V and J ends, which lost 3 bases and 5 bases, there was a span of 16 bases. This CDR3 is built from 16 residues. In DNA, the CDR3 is TGTGCCAGCAGCTTCTATAGGGGGGGCGCGACCGGGGAGCTGTTTTTT. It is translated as CASSFYRGGATGELFF.

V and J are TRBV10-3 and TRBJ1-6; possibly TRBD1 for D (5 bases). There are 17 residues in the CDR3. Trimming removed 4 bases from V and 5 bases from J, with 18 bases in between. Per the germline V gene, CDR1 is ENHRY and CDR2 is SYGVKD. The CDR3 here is CAISASSRDPNNSPLHF. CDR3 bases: TGTGCCATCAGTGCATCCAGCCGGGACCCGAATAATTCACCCCTCCACTTT.

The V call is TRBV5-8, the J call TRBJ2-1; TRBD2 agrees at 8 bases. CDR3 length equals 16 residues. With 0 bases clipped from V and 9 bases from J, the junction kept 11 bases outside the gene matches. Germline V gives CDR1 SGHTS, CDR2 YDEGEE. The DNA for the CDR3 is TGTGCCAGCAGCTTGGTCCGACGGGGGGGCCTTGGTGAGCAGTTCTTC. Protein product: CASSLVRRGGLGEQFF.

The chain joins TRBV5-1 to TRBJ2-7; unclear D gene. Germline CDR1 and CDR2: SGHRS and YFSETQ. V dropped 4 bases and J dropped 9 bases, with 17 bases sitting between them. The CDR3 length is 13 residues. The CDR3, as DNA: TGCGCCAGCAGCCCAACGTTCGAGTTCGCGCAGTACTTC. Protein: CASSPTFEFAQYF.

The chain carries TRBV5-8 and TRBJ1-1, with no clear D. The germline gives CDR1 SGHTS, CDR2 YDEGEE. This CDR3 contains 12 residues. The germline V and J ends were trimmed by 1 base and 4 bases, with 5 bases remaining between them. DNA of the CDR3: TGTGCCAGCAGCTTGCACGGCACTGAAGCTTTCTTT. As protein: CASSLHGTEAFF.

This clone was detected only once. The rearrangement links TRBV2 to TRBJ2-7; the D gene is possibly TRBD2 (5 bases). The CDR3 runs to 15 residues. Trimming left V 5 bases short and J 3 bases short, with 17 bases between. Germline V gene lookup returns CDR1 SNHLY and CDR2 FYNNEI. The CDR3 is CASSMEALPGYEQYF. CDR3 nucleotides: TGTGCCAGCAGTATGGAGGCACTACCGGGCTACGAGCAGTACTTC.

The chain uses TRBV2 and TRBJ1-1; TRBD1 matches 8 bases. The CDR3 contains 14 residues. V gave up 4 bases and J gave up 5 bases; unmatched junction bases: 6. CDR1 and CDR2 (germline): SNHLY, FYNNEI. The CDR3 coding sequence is TGTGCCAGCAGTGTTGGCAGGGGGCGAACTGAAGCTTTCTTT. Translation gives CASSVGRGRTEAFF.

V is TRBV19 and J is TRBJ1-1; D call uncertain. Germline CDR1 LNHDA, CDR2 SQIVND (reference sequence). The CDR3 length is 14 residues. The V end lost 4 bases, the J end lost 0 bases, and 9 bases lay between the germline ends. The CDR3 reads CASSKARMNTEAFF. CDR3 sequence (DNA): TGTGCCAGTAGTAAGGCAAGAATGAACACTGAAGCTTTCTTT. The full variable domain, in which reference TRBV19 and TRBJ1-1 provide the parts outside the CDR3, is DGGITQSPKYLFRKEGQNVTLSCEQNLNHDAMYWYRQDPGQGLRLIYYSQIVNDFQKGDIAEGYSVSREKKESFPLTVTSAQKNPTAFYLCASSKARMNTEAFFGQGTRLTVV.

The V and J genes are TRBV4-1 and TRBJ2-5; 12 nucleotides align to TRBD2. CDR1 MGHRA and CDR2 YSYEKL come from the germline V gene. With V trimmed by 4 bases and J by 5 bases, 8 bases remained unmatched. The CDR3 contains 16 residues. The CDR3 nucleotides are TGCGCCAGCAGCCCGAGACTAGCGGGGGCCCGGGAGACCCAGTACTTC. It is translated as CASSPRLAGARETQYF.

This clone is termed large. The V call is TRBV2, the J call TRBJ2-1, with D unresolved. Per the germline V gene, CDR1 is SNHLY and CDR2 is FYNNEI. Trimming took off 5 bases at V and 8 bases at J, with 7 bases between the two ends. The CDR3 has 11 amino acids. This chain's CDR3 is CASSLIDEQFF. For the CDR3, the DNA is TGTGCCAGCAGTTTGATTGATGAGCAGTTCTTC.

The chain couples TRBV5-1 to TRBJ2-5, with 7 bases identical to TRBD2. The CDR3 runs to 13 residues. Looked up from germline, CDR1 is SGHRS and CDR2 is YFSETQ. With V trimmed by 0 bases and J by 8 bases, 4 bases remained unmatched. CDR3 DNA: TGCGCCAGCAGCTTGGATTGGGAGGGAACCCAGTACTTC. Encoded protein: CASSLDWEGTQYF.

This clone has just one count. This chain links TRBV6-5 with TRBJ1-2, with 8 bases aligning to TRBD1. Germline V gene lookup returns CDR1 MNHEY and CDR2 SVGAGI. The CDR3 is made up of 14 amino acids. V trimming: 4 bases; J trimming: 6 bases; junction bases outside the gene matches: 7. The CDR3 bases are TGTGCCAGCAGTTCACAGGGGGGCATAGATGGCTACACCTTC. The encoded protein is CASSSQGGIDGYTF.

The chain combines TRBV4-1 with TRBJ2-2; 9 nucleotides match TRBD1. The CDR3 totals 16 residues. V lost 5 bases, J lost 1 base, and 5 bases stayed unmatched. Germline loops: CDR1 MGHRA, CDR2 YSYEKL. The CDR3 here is CASSSPDRGNTGELFF. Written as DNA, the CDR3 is TGCGCCAGCAGCTCGCCGGACAGGGGGAACACCGGGGAGCTGTTTTTT.

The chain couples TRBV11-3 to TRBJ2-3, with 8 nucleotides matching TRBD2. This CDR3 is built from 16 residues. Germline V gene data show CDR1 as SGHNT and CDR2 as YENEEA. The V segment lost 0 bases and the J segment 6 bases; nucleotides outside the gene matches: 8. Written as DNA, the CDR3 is TGTGCCAGCAGCTTAGAAGTAGCGGGGCTTAAGGATACGCAGTATTTT. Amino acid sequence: CASSLEVAGLKDTQYF.

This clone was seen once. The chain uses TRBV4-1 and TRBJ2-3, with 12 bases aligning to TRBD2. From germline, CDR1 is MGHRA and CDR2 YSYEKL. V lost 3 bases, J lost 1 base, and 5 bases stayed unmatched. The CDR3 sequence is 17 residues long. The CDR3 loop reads CASSHEWTSGGTDTQYF. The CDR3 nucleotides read TGCGCCAGCAGCCACGAGTGGACTAGCGGGGGCACAGATACGCAGTATTTT.

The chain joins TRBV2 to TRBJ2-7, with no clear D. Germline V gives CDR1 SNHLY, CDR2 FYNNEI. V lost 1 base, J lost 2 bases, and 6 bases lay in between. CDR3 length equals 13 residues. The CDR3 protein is CASSEVATYEQYF. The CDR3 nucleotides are TGTGCCAGCAGTGAAGTTGCAACCTACGAGCAGTACTTC. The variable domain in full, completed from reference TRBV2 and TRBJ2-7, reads EPEVTQTPSHQVTQMGQEVILRCVPISNHLYFYWYRQILGQKVEFLVSFYNNEISEKSEIFDDQFSVERPDGSNFTLKIRSTKLEDSAMYFCASSEVATYEQYFGPGTRLTVT.

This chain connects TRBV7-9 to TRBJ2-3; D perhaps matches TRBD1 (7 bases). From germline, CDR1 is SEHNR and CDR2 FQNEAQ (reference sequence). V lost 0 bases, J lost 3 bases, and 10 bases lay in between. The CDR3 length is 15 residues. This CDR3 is CASSLAQGRTDTQYF. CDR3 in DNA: TGTGCCAGCAGCTTAGCACAGGGGAGGACAGATACGCAGTATTTT.

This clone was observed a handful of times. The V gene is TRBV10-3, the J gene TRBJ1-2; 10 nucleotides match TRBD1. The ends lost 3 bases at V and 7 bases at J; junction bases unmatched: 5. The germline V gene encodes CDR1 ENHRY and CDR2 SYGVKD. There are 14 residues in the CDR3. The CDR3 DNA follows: TGTGCCATCAGTGACCGGGACAGGGGAAGTGGCTACACCTTC. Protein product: CAISDRDRGSGYTF.

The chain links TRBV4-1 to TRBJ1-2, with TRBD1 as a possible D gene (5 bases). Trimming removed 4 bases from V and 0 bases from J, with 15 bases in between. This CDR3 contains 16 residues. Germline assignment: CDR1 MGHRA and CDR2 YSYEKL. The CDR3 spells CASSPPLGATNYGYTF. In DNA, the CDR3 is TGCGCCAGCAGCCCCCCCCTTGGGGCCACTAACTATGGCTACACCTTC.

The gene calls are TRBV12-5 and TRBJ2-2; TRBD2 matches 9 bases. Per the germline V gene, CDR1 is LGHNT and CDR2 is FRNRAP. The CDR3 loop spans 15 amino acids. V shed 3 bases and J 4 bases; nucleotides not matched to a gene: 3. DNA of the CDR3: TGTGCTAGTGGTTTAGAACTAGCGGGCACCGGGGAGCTGTTTTTT. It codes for CASGLELAGTGELFF.